The text below deals with one TCR beta chain. The sample comes from a study of blood T cell repertoires in COVID-19. Study-wide context: Sources were T cells, B-cell-depleted T cells, or PBMCs; the material itself was cDNA or gDNA.

CDR3 size: 14 residues. CDR1 is SGHRS, CDR2 YFSETQ, per germline. Trimming removed 2 bases at V and 5 bases at J, with 13 bases between. Assay used: immunoSEQ multiplex PCR; TCRdb lists only in-frame clones, some missing. Seen here are 200,000 or so clones, approximately 88% observed once, and the top ten hold roughly 8.8%. Adults between about 18 and 95 years of age took part from some 25 US areas. V is TRBV5-1 and J is TRBJ2-5; D unresolved. The receptor was derived from a woman between 18 and 30 years old who had recovered from COVID-19. Sequenced: PBMCs or T cells enriched from blood (not recorded which). CDR3 coding DNA: TGCGCCAGCAGCTTAGACGCTAGTTCGGAGACCCAGTACTTC. Protein sequence: CASSLDASSETQYF.